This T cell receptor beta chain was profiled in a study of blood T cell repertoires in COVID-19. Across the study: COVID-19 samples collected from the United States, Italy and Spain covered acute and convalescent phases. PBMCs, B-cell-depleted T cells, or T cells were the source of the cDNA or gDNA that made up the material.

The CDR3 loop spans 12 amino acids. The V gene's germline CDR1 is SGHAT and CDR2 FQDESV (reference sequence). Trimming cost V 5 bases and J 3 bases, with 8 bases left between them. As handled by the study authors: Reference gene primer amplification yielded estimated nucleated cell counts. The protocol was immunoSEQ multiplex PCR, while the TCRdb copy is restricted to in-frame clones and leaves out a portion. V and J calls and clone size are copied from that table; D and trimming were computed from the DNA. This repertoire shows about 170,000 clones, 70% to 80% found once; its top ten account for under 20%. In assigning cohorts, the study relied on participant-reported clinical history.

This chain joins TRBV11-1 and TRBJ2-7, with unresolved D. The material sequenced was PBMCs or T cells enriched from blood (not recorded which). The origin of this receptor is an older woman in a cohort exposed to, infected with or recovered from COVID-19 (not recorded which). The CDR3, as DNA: TGTGCCAGCAGCCTCCACAACTACGAGCAGTACTTC. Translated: CASSLHNYEQYF. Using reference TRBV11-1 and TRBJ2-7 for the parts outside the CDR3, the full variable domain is EAEVAQSPRYKITEKSQAVAFWCDPISGHATLYWYRQILGQGPELLVQFQDESVVDDSQLPKDRFSAERLKGVDSTLKIQPAELGDSAMYLCASSLHNYEQYFGPGTRLTVT.